The subject of this entry is one T cell receptor (beta chain). Its antigen is undetermined. These data originate in a study of blood T cells in healthy people across ages. Study-level results: Correlation between TCR beta diversity and naive T cell percentage was strong.

A second PCR of 7 to 11 cycles used a sample-barcoded 5' primer and a J-beta primer mix. Template switching added a 12-random-nucleotide identifier to every cDNA molecule. TCRdb analysed the 5' RACE reads with MiXCR anew, one entry per CDR3 protein. In the table there are roughly 800,000 distinct CDR3 sequences, 20% to 30% of which are singletons. Germline CDR1 MGHRA, CDR2 YSYEKL. The CDR3 spans 16 residues. V shed 1 base, J shed 3 bases, and the junction held 6 bases outside the gene matches. Another study also made use of these data, one on T cells of mothers and their children. From that report: Related mother-child pairs shared slightly more overlap than unrelated pairs, but the difference was non-significant.

Source material: blood. The receptor was derived from a boy aged 5-17 years in good health. This chain connects TRBV4-1 to TRBJ2-3; TRBD1 agrees at 8 bases. The CDR3 DNA follows: TGCGCCAGCAGCCAAGTCCGGACAGGGAGGACAGATACGCAGTATTTT. Its translation: CASSQVRTGRTDTQYF.